The text below deals with one TCR beta chain. Antigen unknown. The entry originates in a study of T-cell memory formation after mild COVID-19. General study findings and limits: Second-wave clones reaching peak frequency on day 37 lacked confirmed SARS-CoV-2 specificity. Cross-reactive memory apparently joined, as some responding clones appeared in pre-infection memory. A balance of CD4 and CD8 characterized clones contracting day 15 to 85, whereas later expanders leaned CD4+.

Using its own MiXCR run on the 5' RACE reads, TCRdb lists one record per CDR3 protein. The sample shows about half a million distinct CDR3 sequences, approximately 18% of them seen only once. Germline CDR1 reads KGHSH; CDR2 reads LQKENI. This CDR3 is 13 amino acids long. Trimming removed 6 bases from V and 6 bases from J, with 15 bases in between. The sample taken for sequencing was PBMCs or a T cell subset sorted from them (not recorded which). The chain employs TRBV18 and TRBJ2-7, with D perhaps TRBD2 (5 bases). This TCR was recovered from an adult woman who had mild COVID-19 (a few samples of this study predate the infection). Cell type and time point are not known. The CDR3 loop reads CASSAERGREQYF. Written as DNA, the CDR3 is TGTGCCAGCTCCGCGGAGAGAGGGCGCGAGCAGTACTTC.